This TCR beta chain was found in a study of beta chain features in type 1 diabetes. With respect to this clone: A far larger clone is only one base removed, so a read error is likely.

A heparinised blood draw that averaged around 100 mL was obtained once from each donor. Every bit of the isolated RNA underwent reverse transcription, so sequencing read expressed TCRB transcripts. An average near 3.57 million reads came from naive, central memory and regulatory T cell samples. Some clones are missing from TCRdb's copy, which holds only in-frame ones; the method was immunoSEQ multiplex PCR. The repertoire holds a few hundred thousand clones, roughly 30% seen once, with 4% in the top ten. This CDR3 is 15 amino acids long. CDR1 LGHNA and CDR2 YNFKEQ come from the germline V gene. The sample taken for sequencing was central memory CD4+ T cells from blood. The TCR originated in a man under 40 in good health. The rearrangement uses TRBV4-2 and TRBJ1-2; perhaps TRBD1 as D (6 bases). CDR3 DNA sequence: TGTGCCATCAGCCAAGTAAGGGGGACTAACTATGGCTACACCTTC. This sequence encodes CAISQVRGTNYGYTF.